The clone carrying this TCR beta chain was seen more than once but under ten times. The antigen is unknown. The entry originates in a study of T cell repertoires in cytomegalovirus infection. At the level of the study: The public TCR beta signatures pointed to both CMV infection and matching HLA type.

TCRdb analysed the reads with MiXCR anew, one entry per CDR3 protein. The sample gives about 240,000 distinct CDR3 sequences, 6.5% of which show up once; around 6% is in the top ten. Trimming cost V 6 bases and J 7 bases, with 24 bases left between them. This CDR3 contains 16 residues. In germline, CDR1 is LGHNT, CDR2 FRNRAP. Whole-study results and caveats: CMV carriers having the relevant HLA were flagged by cumulative public TCR beta family frequency. The study found HLA-C-restricted CMV-specific TCR beta clonotypes dominating the ex vivo response.

Sequencing was carried out using PBMCs. The TCR comes from a human donor in good health (CMV status not recorded). Some clones in this sample may be carry-over from other donors' samples. The rearrangement uses TRBV12-5 and TRBJ1-2, with a weak D call TRBD1 (5 bases). The CDR3 protein is CASGKTPTVGRVGYTF. In DNA, the CDR3 is TGTGCTAGTGGCAAGACCCCGACAGTTGGGAGAGTTGGCTACACCTTC.